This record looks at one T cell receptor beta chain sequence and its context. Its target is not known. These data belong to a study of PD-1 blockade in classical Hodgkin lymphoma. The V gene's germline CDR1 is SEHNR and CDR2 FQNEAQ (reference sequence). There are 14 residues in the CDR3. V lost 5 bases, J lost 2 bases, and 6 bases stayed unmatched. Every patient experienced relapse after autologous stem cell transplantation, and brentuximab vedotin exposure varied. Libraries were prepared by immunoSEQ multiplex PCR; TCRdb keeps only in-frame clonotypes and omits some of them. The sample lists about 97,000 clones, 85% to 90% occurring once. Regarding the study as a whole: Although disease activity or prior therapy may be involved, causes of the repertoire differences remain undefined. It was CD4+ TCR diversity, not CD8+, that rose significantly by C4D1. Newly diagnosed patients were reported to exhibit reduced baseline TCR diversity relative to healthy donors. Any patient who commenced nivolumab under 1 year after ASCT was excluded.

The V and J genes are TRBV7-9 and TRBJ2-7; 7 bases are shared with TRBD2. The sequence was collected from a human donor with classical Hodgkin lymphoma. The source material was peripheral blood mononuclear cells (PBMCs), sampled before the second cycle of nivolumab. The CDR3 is CASSRRDYPYEQYF. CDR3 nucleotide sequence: TGTGCCAGCAGCCGCCGGGACTACCCCTACGAGCAGTACTTC.